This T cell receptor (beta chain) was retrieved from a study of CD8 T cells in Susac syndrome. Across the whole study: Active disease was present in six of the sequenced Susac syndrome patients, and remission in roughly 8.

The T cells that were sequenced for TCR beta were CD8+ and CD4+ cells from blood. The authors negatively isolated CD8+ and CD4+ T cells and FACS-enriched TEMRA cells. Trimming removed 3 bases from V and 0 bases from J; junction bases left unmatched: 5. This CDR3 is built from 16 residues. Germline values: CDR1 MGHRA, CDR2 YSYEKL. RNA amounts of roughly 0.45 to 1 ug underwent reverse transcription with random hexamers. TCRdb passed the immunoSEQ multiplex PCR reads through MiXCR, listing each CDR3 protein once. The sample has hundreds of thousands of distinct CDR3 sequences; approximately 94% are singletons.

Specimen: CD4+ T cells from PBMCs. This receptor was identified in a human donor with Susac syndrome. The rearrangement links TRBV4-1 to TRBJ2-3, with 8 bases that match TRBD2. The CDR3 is CASSQFRGGSTDTQYF. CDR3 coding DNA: TGCGCCAGCAGCCAGTTCCGGGGGGGCAGCACAGATACGCAGTATTTT.